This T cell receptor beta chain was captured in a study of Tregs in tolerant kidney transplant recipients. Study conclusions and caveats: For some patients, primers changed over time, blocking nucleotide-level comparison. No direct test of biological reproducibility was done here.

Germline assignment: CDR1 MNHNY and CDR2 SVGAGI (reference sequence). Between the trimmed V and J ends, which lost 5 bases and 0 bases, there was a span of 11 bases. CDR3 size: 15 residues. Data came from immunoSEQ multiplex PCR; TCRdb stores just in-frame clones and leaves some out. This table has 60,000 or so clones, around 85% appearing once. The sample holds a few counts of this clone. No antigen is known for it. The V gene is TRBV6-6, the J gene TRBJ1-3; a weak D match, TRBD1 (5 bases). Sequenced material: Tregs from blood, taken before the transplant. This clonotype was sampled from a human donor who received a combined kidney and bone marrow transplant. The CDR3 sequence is CASSADRYSGNTIYF. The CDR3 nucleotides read TGTGCCAGCAGTGCCGACAGATACTCTGGAAACACCATATATTTT.